Given below is one TCR beta chain in context. What it binds is unknown. This entry belongs to a study of T cell responses to AZD1222 COVID-19 vaccine. Study-wide background: Second doses that came at about 4 or about 12 weeks were put together.

The table came from immunoSEQ multiplex PCR; TCRdb's copy has only in-frame clones and leaves some out. Of over 85,000 clones listed, about 87% are singletons. The trim removed 7 bases at V and 0 bases at J, leaving 4 bases unmatched. Germline values: CDR1 SQVTM, CDR2 ANQGSEA. The CDR3 has 13 amino acids. Study-wide points: Baseline serostatus was positive in only six or seven AZD1222 recipients. Possibly, clonal diversity was underestimated; donors were largely white British and included more females. Repertoire sampling was restricted to post-peak T cell response timepoints.

Sequences were derived from peripheral blood, sampled on day 0 of AZD1222 vaccination. The J gene is TRBJ1-1, the V gene TRBV29-1, with 8 bases identical to TRBD1. The TCR comes from an adult in good health. DNA for the CDR3: TGCAGCGCCAGGACAGGGTTGAACACTGAAGCTTTCTTT. This gives the protein CSARTGLNTEAFF.